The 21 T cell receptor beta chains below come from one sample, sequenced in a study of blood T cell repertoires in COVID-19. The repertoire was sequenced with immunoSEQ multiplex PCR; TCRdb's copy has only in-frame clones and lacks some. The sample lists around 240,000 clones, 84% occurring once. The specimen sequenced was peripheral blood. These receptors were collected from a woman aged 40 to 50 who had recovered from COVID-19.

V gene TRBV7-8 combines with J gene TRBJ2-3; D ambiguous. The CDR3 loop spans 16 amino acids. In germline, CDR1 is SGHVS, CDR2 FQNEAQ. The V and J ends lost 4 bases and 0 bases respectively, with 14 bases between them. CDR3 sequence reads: CASSSKLTASTDTQYF. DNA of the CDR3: TGTGCCAGCAGCTCCAAACTTACAGCTAGCACAGATACGCAGTATTTT.

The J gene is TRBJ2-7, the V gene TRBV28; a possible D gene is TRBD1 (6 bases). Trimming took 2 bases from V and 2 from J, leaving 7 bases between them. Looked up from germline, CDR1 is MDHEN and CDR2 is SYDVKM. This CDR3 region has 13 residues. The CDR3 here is CASSLDRPYEQYF. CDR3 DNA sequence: TGTGCCAGCAGTTTAGACAGGCCCTACGAGCAGTACTTC.

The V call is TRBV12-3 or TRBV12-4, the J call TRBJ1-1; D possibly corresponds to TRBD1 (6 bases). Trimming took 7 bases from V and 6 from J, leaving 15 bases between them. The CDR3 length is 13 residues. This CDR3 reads CASTQTGFAEAFF. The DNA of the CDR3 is TGTGCCAGCACCCAAACAGGGTTTGCTGAAGCTTTCTTT.

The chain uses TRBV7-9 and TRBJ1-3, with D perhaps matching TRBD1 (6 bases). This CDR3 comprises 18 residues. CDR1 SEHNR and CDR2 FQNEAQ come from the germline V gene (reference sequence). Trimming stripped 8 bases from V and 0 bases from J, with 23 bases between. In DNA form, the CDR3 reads TGTGCCAGCTGGGGGTCTGTACAGGGTAGTTACTCTGGAAACACCATATATTTT. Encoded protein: CASWGSVQGSYSGNTIYF.

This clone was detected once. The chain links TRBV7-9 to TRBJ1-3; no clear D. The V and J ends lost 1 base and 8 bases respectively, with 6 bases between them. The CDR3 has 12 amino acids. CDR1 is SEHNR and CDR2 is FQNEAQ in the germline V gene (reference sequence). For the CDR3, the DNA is TGTGCCAGCAGCTTAGAGGGAGACACCATATATTTT. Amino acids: CASSLEGDTIYF.

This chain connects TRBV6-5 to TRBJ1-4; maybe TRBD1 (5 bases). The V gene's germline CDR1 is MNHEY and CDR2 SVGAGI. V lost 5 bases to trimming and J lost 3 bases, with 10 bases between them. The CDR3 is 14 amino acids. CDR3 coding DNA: TGTGCCAGCAGTATCCTCAGGGCTAATGAAAAACTGTTTTTT. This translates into CASSILRANEKLFF.

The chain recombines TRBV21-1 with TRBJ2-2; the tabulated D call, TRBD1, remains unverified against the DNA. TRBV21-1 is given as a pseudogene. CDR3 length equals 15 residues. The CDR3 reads CASIHRGANTGELFF. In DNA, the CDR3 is TGTGCCAGCATCCACAGGGGAGCGAACACCGGGGAGCTGTTTTTT.

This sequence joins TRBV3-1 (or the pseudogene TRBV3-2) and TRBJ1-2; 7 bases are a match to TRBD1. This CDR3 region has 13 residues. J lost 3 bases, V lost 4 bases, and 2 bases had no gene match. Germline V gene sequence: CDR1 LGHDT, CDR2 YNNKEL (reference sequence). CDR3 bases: TGTGCCAGCAGCCTCGGACAGGACTATGGCTACACCTTC. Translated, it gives CASSLGQDYGYTF.

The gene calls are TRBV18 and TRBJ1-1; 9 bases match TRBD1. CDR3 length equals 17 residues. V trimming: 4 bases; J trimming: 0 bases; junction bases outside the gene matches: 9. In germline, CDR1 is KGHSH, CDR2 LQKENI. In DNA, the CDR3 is TGTGCCAGCTCACTCAGACAGGGGGTGTTCGTGAACACTGAAGCTTTCTTT. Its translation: CASSLRQGVFVNTEAFF.

CDR3 amino acids: CASSYRGPGTQYF. The CDR3 DNA follows: TGTGCCAGCAGCTACAGGGGGCCGGGGACCCAGTACTTC. This chain joins TRBV13 and TRBJ2-5, with 9 bases lining up with TRBD1. The CDR3 loop spans 13 amino acids. Germline CDR1 is PRHDT and CDR2 is FYEKMQ (reference sequence). V was pared by 4 bases and J by 7 bases, with 4 bases of the junction left unmatched.

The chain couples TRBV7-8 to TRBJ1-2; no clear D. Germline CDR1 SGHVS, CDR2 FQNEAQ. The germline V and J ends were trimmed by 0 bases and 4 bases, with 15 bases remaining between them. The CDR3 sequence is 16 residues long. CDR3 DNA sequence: TGTGCCAGCAGCTTAGCGTCTGTGAACCCCGGCTATGGCTACACCTTC. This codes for CASSLASVNPGYGYTF.

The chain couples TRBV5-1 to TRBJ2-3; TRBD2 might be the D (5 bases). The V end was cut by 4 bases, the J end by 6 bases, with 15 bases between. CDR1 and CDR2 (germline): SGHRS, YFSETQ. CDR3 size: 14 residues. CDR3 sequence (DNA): TGCGCCAGCAGCCTAGCCATCGGCGGTGATACGCAGTATTTT. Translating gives CASSLAIGGDTQYF. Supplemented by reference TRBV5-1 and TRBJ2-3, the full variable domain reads KAGVTQTPRYLIKTRGQQVTLSCSPISGHRSVSWYQQTPGQGLQFLFEYFSETQRNKGNFPGRFSGRQFSNSRSEMNVSTLELGDSALYLCASSLAIGGDTQYFGPGTRLTVL.

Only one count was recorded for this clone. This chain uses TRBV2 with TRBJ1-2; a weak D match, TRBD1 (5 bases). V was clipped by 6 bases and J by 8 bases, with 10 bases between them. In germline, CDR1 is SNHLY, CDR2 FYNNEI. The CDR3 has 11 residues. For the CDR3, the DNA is TGTGCCAGCAGCCTTGGGGGGGGCTACACCTTC. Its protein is CASSLGGGYTF. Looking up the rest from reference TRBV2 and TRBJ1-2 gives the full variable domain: EPEVTQTPSHQVTQMGQEVILRCVPISNHLYFYWYRQILGQKVEFLVSFYNNEISEKSEIFDDQFSVERPDGSNFTLKIRSTKLEDSAMYFCASSLGGGYTFGSGTRLTVV.

CDR3 bases: TGTGCCACCAGAGCGGGGGGCTGGAGGGATACGCAGTATTTT. This sequence encodes CATRAGGWRDTQYF. The chain combines TRBV24-1 with TRBJ2-3; the match to TRBD2 covers 9 bases. This CDR3 region has 14 residues. Germline CDR1 is KGHDR and CDR2 is SFDVKD. Trimming removed 7 bases from V and 6 bases from J; junction bases left unmatched: 7.

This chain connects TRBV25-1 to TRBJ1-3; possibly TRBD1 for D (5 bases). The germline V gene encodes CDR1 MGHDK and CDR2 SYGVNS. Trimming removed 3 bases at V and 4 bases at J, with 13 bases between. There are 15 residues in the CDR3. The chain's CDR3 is CASSDPGSLGNTIYF. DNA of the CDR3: TGTGCCAGCAGTGATCCAGGGTCTTTGGGAAACACCATATATTTT.

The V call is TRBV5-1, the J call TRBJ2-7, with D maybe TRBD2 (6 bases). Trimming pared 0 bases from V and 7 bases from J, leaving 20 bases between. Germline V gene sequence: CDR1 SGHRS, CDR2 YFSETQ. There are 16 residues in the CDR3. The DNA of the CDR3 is TGCGCCAGCAGCTTGGCCTCCGGGACTCCGGTAGAGGAGCAGTACTTC. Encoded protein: CASSLASGTPVEEQYF.

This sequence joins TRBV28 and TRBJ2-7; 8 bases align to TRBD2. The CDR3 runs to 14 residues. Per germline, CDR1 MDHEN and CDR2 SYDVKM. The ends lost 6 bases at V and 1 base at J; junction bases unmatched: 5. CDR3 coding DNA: TGTGCCAGCAGCTATCCTAGCGGGTCCTACGAGCAGTACTTC. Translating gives CASSYPSGSYEQYF.

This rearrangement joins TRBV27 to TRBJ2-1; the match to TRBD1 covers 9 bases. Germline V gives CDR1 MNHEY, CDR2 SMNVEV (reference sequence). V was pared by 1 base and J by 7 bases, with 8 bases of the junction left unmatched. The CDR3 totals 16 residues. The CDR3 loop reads CASSLFSDRGWNEQFF. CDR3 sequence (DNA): TGTGCCAGCAGTTTATTTTCGGACAGGGGATGGAATGAGCAGTTCTTC.

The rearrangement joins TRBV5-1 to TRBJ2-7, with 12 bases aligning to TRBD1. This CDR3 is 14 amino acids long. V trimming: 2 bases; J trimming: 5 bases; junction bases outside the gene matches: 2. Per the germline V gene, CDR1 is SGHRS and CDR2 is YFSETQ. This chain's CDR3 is CASSFGTGGNEQYF. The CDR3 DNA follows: TGCGCCAGCAGCTTCGGGACAGGGGGCAACGAGCAGTACTTC.

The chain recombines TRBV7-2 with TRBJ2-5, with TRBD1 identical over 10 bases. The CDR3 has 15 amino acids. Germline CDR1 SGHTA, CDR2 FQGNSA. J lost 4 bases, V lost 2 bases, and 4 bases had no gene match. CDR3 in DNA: TGTGCCAGCAGCTTACGGGGGACAGGGGTAGAGACCCAGTACTTC. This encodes CASSLRGTGVETQYF.

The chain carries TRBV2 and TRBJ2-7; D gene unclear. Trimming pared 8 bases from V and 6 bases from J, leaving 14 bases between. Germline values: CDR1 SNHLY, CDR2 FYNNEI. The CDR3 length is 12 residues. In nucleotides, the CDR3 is TGTGCCAGCGGTGGGCTAGATGGCGAGCAGTACTTC. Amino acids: CASGGLDGEQYF. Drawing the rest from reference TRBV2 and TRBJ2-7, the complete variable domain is EPEVTQTPSHQVTQMGQEVILRCVPISNHLYFYWYRQILGQKVEFLVSFYNNEISEKSEIFDDQFSVERPDGSNFTLKIRSTKLEDSAMYFCASGGLDGEQYFGPGTRLTVT.